Listed below are T cell receptor beta chains from one sample, sequenced in a study of cytomegalovirus exposure and HLA in healthy donors. Profiling relied on immunoSEQ multiplex PCR, and the TCRdb table lists in-frame clones only, not all of them. The table records about 180,000 clones, around 80% of them present only once. The specimen was PBMCs. The receptors were sampled from a male donor in good health and CMV-seronegative. The CDR3 runs from the conserved cysteine through the conserved F or W. A D gene is named only where the DNA matches it firmly. Clone size appears in some rows only: once, few, many, or a class for an expanded clone.

. TRBJ2-5 TRBV19 TRBD2 CASSRGLRETQYF TGTGCCAGTAGTAGGGGACTAAGAGAGACCCAGTACTTC
. TRBJ1-6 TRBV2 TRBD1 CASSTGGNSPLHF TGTGCCAGCAGTACAGGGGGTAATTCACCCCTCCACTTT
. TRBJ2-3 TRBV14 TRBD1 CASSQAWRQGEDTQYF TGTGCCAGCAGCCAAGCCTGGCGACAGGGGGAAGATACGCAGTATTTT
. TRBJ2-7 TRBV19 . CASRGQTSSYEQYF TGTGCCAGTAGGGGGCAAACTTCTTCCTACGAGCAGTACTTC
. TRBJ2-2 TRBV18 TRBD2 CASSPRTSGSLVGELFF TGTGCCAGCTCACCAAGGACTAGCGGGAGTCTTGTCGGGGAGCTGTTTTTT
. TRBJ2-5 TRBV5-1 TRBD2 CASSLGGSGSGETQYF TGCGCCAGCAGCTTGGGGGGTAGCGGGAGTGGAGAGACCCAGTACTTC
. TRBJ2-5 TRBV7-3 . CASSLTGRGEETQYF TGTGCCAGCAGCTTAACGGGCAGGGGTGAAGAGACCCAGTACTTC
. TRBJ1-3 TRBV10-3 . CAISSFTGSGNTIYF TGTGCCATCAGCAGCTTCACGGGCTCTGGAAACACCATATATTTT
once TRBJ1-5 TRBV30 . CAWSAGALNQPQHF TGTGCCTGGAGTGCAGGGGCCCTTAATCAGCCCCAGCATTTT
. TRBJ2-7 TRBV19 . CASSVNSYEQYF TGTGCCAGTAGTGTAAACTCCTACGAGCAGTACTTC
. TRBJ2-7 TRBV21-1 . CASSKAPDRGCYEQYF TGTGCCAGCAGCAAAGCCCCGGACAGGGGATGTTACGAGCAGTACTTC
. TRBJ2-5 TRBV4-3 TRBD1 CASSQGTGWSETQYF TGCGCCAGCAGCCAAGGGACAGGGTGGAGTGAGACCCAGTACTTC
once TRBJ2-5 TRBV19 TRBD1 CASSRDREETQYF TGTGCCAGTAGCAGGGACAGGGAAGAGACCCAGTACTTC
. TRBJ2-7 TRBV5-4 . CASSLDISSEQYF TGTGCCAGCAGCTTGGACATCTCCAGCGAGCAGTACTTC
. TRBJ1-5 TRBV2 TRBD1 CASNTDRGPQHF TGTGCCAGCAATACGGACAGGGGGCCCCAGCATTTT
. TRBJ2-7 TRBV27 TRBD2 CASLTTSGTYEQYF TGTGCCAGCCTCACGACTAGCGGGACCTACGAGCAGTACTTC
. TRBJ1-3 TRBV15 . CATSRGRRGSGNTIYF TGTGCCACCAGCAGAGGCCGCAGGGGCTCTGGAAACACCATATATTTT
. TRBJ2-1 TRBV9 . CASSPPADIYNEQFF TGTGCCAGCAGCCCACCGGCGGATATATACAATGAGCAGTTCTTC
. TRBJ2-3 TRBV27 . CASSFTGPLTDTQYF TGTGCCAGCAGTTTTACAGGGCCACTCACAGATACGCAGTATTTT
. TRBJ2-3 TRBV7-9 . CASSLQTGTTDTQYF TGTGCCAGCAGCTTACAAACAGGGACCACAGATACGCAGTATTTT
. TRBJ1-5 TRBV6-1 TRBD1 CASTFDRDQPQHF TGTGCCAGCACCTTCGACAGGGACCAGCCCCAGCATTTT
. TRBJ1-1 TRBV12-5 . CASGLGGANTEAFF TGTGCTAGTGGTTTGGGGGGAGCGAACACTGAAGCTTTCTTT